The 30 T cell receptor beta chains below were found in one sample sequenced in a study of CD8 T cells in Susac syndrome. With random hexamers, reverse transcription was performed on about 0.5 to 1 ug of RNA. Each CDR3 protein is one row after TCRdb ran MiXCR on the immunoSEQ multiplex PCR reads. Of around 300,000 distinct CDR3 sequences listed, 70% to 90% are singletons. The sample consisted of CD8+ T cells from PBMCs. The source is a human donor with multiple sclerosis.

The chain combines TRBV6-1 with TRBJ2-7; no clear D. The CDR3 has 15 amino acids. From germline, CDR1 is MNHNS and CDR2 SASEGT. V was pared by 4 bases and J by 2 bases, with 15 bases between. CDR3 sequence reads: CASSVGQTSAYEQYF. In nucleotides, the CDR3 is TGTGCCAGCAGTGTCGGGCAGACCTCTGCCTACGAGCAGTACTTC.

V and J are TRBV5-4 and TRBJ2-1; 12 positions agree with TRBD2. There are 15 residues in the CDR3. The germline V gene has CDR1 SGHNT and CDR2 YYREEE (reference sequence). V dropped 0 bases and J dropped 7; count of bases not matched to a gene: 2. CDR3 in amino acids: CASSLASGGANEQFF. CDR3 bases: TGTGCCAGCAGCTTGGCTAGCGGGGGGGCGAATGAGCAGTTCTTC.

This chain uses TRBV12-5 with TRBJ2-1; D unresolved. The V end was cut by 1 base, the J end by 4 bases, with 8 bases between. Germline assignment: CDR1 LGHNT and CDR2 FRNRAP. The CDR3 covers 14 residues. Here the CDR3 reads CASGLDHPYNEQFF. The CDR3 region has the DNA TGTGCTAGTGGTTTGGACCACCCTTACAATGAGCAGTTCTTC.

J is TRBJ2-5 and V is TRBV6-5, with 9 bases identical to TRBD1. Looked up from germline, CDR1 is MNHEY and CDR2 is SVGAGI. The CDR3 sequence is 13 residues long. The ends lost 0 bases at V and 9 bases at J; junction bases unmatched: 2. In DNA, the CDR3 is TGTGCCAGCAGTTACTCGGGACAGGGCCCCCAGTACTTC. It codes for CASSYSGQGPQYF.

The rearrangement links TRBV20-1 to TRBJ2-7; 10 nucleotides agree with TRBD2. J gave up 3 bases and V 0 bases, and 5 bases lay outside the gene matches. Germline V gene sequence: CDR1 DFQATT, CDR2 SNEGSKA (reference sequence). The CDR3 totals 15 residues. CDR3 coding DNA: TGCAGTGCTAGAGAAGGACTAGCGGACATCTACGAGCAGTACTTC. Residues: CSAREGLADIYEQYF.

V and J are TRBV6-4 and TRBJ2-2; TRBD2 matches 7 bases. The CDR3 spans 16 residues. CDR1 and CDR2 (germline): MRHNA, SNTAGT. V was clipped by 0 bases and J by 1 base; unmatched bases: 2. The CDR3, as DNA: TGTGCCAGCAGTGACTCGGCTAGCGGGAACACCGGGGAGCTGTTTTTT. Translated, it gives CASSDSASGNTGELFF.

The V call is TRBV7-2, the J call TRBJ2-7; the match to TRBD1 covers 7 bases. CDR1 and CDR2 (germline): SGHTA, FQGNSA. Trimming removed 4 bases from V and 0 bases from J; junction bases left unmatched: 3. This CDR3 region has 14 residues. In nucleotides, the CDR3 is TGTGCCAGCAGCTCCCGGGACAGCTCCTACGAGCAGTACTTC. Protein product: CASSSRDSSYEQYF.

The chain carries TRBV7-6 and TRBJ1-1; no clear D. V was pared by 5 bases and J by 4 bases, with 11 bases between. Germline assignment: CDR1 SGHVS and CDR2 FNYEAQ. This CDR3 spans 13 amino acids. In DNA form, the CDR3 reads TGTGCCAGCAGCCGCGGGGTGGCCACTGAAGCTTTCTTT. Translated, it gives CASSRGVATEAFF.

This chain connects TRBV28 to TRBJ2-7; 8 bases align to TRBD1. This CDR3 region has 14 residues. The junction had 5 bases not matched to a gene; V was cut back by 4 bases and J by 3 bases. CDR1 is MDHEN, CDR2 SYDVKM, per germline. The CDR3: CASSSSTGVYEQYF. In nucleotides, the CDR3 is TGTGCCAGCAGTTCCTCGACAGGGGTCTACGAGCAGTACTTC. Based on the CDR3 plus reference TRBV28 and TRBJ2-7, the full variable domain is DVKVTQSSRYLVKRTGEKVFLECVQDMDHENMFWYRQDPGLGLRLIYFSYDVKMKEKGDIPEGYSVSREKKERFSLILESASTNQTSMYLCASSSSTGVYEQYFGPGTRLTVT.

The chain is built from TRBV12-3 or TRBV12-4 and TRBJ2-5; 7 nucleotides match TRBD1. The length of the CDR3 is 16 residues. V trimming: 2 bases; J trimming: 5 bases; junction bases outside the gene matches: 11. CDR3 in DNA: TGTGCCAGCAGTTTACTACAGGGCCCGGACAGGGAGACCCAGTACTTC. Its protein product is CASSLLQGPDRETQYF.

This clonotype was counted a few times. The V and J genes are TRBV6-1 and TRBJ1-2; TRBD1 matches at 7 bases. Germline loops: CDR1 MNHNS, CDR2 SASEGT. The CDR3 runs 12 residues. Trimming removed 6 bases from V and 7 bases from J; junction bases left unmatched: 5. In DNA, the CDR3 is TGTGCCAGCAGCTGGGACAGCCTTGGCTACACCTTC. Its protein product is CASSWDSLGYTF.

The rearrangement links TRBV2 to TRBJ2-7; 7 bases align to TRBD2. Trimming took 6 bases from V and 3 from J; bases not matched to a gene: 2. In germline, CDR1 is SNHLY, CDR2 FYNNEI. This CDR3 spans 12 amino acids. The chain's CDR3 is CASRPSGYEQYF. CDR3 DNA: TGTGCCAGCAGGCCTAGCGGCTACGAGCAGTACTTC.

The J gene is TRBJ2-7, the V gene TRBV29-1; D ambiguous. Trimming pared 4 bases from V and 3 bases from J, leaving 13 bases between. CDR1 and CDR2 from the germline V gene are SQVTM and ANQGSEA. The CDR3 loop spans 13 amino acids. DNA of the CDR3: TGCAGCGTTGCATTTGACATACTCTACGAGCAGTACTTC. Translated, it gives CSVAFDILYEQYF.

The chain recombines TRBV6-1 with TRBJ2-1; TRBD2 matches at 10 bases. V dropped 1 base and J dropped 15; count of bases not matched to a gene: 12. The length of the CDR3 is 15 residues. The germline CDR1 and CDR2 sequences are MNHNS and SASEGT. Here the CDR3 reads CASSEEIAGGSPSFF. In nucleotides, the CDR3 is TGTGCCAGCAGTGAAGAAATAGCGGGAGGATCCCCTTCGTTCTTC.

This chain joins TRBV3-1 and TRBJ1-2; D gene unclear. Germline V lookup: CDR1 LGHDT, CDR2 YNNKEL (reference sequence). V lost 0 bases and J 0 bases, leaving 11 bases between the germline ends. This CDR3 has 16 residues. CDR3 in amino acids: CASSQDLIISNYGYTF. The CDR3 nucleotides read TGTGCCAGCAGCCAAGATCTGATAATATCTAACTATGGCTACACCTTC.

The chain is built from TRBV9 and TRBJ2-7; tentatively, D is TRBD1 or TRBD2 (7 bases each). The CDR3 sequence is 15 residues long. Germline loops: CDR1 SGDLS, CDR2 YYNGEE. V was shortened by 2 bases and J by 2 bases, with 14 bases between the two germline ends. The CDR3 region has the DNA TGTGCCAGCAGCGTCGGGCAGGGGGGGACCTACGAGCAGTACTTC. Protein: CASSVGQGGTYEQYF.

The J gene is TRBJ1-2, the V gene TRBV28, with a possible D match to TRBD1 (5 bases). Germline V lookup: CDR1 MDHEN, CDR2 SYDVKM. This CDR3 region has 14 residues. The V end was cut by 5 bases, the J end by 7 bases, with 17 bases between. The CDR3 coding sequence is TGTGCCAGCAGTCCAAAAAGGACAACGCTTGGCTACACCTTC. It is translated as CASSPKRTTLGYTF.

This sequence joins TRBV19 and TRBJ2-1; 11 positions match TRBD2. This CDR3 has 15 amino acids. Germline V gives CDR1 LNHDA, CDR2 SQIVND (reference sequence). The J segment lost 6 bases and the V segment lost 5 bases, leaving 6 bases of the junction unmatched. CDR3 region: CASSRLAGSFNEQFF. The CDR3, as DNA: TGTGCCAGTAGTCGACTAGCGGGAAGTTTCAATGAGCAGTTCTTC.

This chain uses TRBV28 with TRBJ1-5; 7 nucleotides agree with TRBD1. CDR1 is MDHEN and CDR2 is SYDVKM in the germline V gene. The CDR3 has 14 residues. The ends lost 6 bases at V and 9 bases at J; junction bases unmatched: 11. CDR3 region: CASRWDSTWLPQHF. DNA for the CDR3: TGTGCCAGCAGGTGGGACAGCACCTGGTTGCCCCAGCATTTT. Combining the CDR3 with reference TRBV28 and TRBJ1-5 gives the whole variable domain DVKVTQSSRYLVKRTGEKVFLECVQDMDHENMFWYRQDPGLGLRLIYFSYDVKMKEKGDIPEGYSVSREKKERFSLILESASTNQTSMYLCASRWDSTWLPQHFGDGTRLSIL.

The gene calls are TRBV28 and TRBJ2-1, with D maybe TRBD2 (6 bases). Matching the DNA end better, TRBJ2-7 makes the J call doubtful. The CDR3 runs to 15 residues. Germline CDR1 reads MDHEN; CDR2 reads SYDVKM. In DNA form, the CDR3 reads TGTGCCAGCGGCCCCTTCGGGAGCTCTCCCTACGAGCAGTACTTC. Translated, it gives CASGPFGSSPYEQYF.

The chain uses TRBV6-5 and TRBJ2-7; 9 bases are shared with TRBD2. CDR3 size: 14 residues. Trimming removed 5 bases from V and 2 bases from J; junction bases left unmatched: 4. The germline V gene has CDR1 MNHEY and CDR2 SVGAGI. As DNA, the CDR3 is TGTGCCAGCAGTCGACTAGCGGAGACCTACGAGCAGTACTTC. It translates to CASSRLAETYEQYF.

The rearrangement joins TRBV20-1 to TRBJ1-2; possible D gene TRBD1, 6 bases. The V gene lost 3 bases and the J gene lost 1 base, with 12 bases spanning the gap. CDR1 is DFQATT, CDR2 SNEGSKA, per germline (reference sequence). This CDR3 has 14 residues. The CDR3 DNA reads TGCAGTGCTAGTGAAACAGGGAGTAACTATGGCTACACCTTC. The encoded protein is CSASETGSNYGYTF.

V and J are TRBV4-1 and TRBJ2-3; D not certain. This CDR3 has 17 amino acids. With 0 bases removed from V and 2 bases from J, the gap between germline ends came to 15 bases. Germline CDR1 reads MGHRA; CDR2 reads YSYEKL. The CDR3 DNA is TGCGCCAGCAGCCAAGAAGCCCCGGAGTCCTTCACAGATACGCAGTATTTT. Encoded protein: CASSQEAPESFTDTQYF.

The chain carries TRBV7-3 and TRBJ2-6, with a weak D call TRBD1 (6 bases). V lost 4 bases and J lost 4, with 11 bases in between. The germline V gene encodes CDR1 SGHTA and CDR2 FQGTGA. CDR3 length: 15 amino acids. The DNA of the CDR3 is TGTGCCAGCAGCTCACCGACAGGAGGGGCCAACGTCCTGACTTTC. Protein sequence: CASSSPTGGANVLTF.

The chain is built from TRBV12-3 or TRBV12-4 and TRBJ2-5; the match to TRBD2 covers 9 bases. Trimming cost V 4 bases and J 5 bases; bases outside gene matches: 5. The CDR3 covers 14 residues. CDR3 in DNA: TGTGCCAGCAGTTCCGGGACTAGCAGGGAGACCCAGTACTTC. Encoded protein: CASSSGTSRETQYF.

This clonotype has only one observation. The gene calls are TRBV6-1 and TRBJ1-5; tentative D call: TRBD1 (5 bases). Germline V gene data show CDR1 as MNHNS and CDR2 as SASEGT. Trimming removed 2 bases from V and 0 bases from J, with 11 bases in between. This CDR3 contains 16 residues. The CDR3 DNA reads as TGTGCCAGCAGTGAATGGGAGACAGATAGCAATCAGCCCCAGCATTTT. Protein: CASSEWETDSNQPQHF.

The chain has TRBV2 and TRBJ1-1; D might be TRBD1 (5 bases). The CDR3 sequence is 15 residues long. With 6 bases removed from V and 4 bases from J, the gap between germline ends came to 18 bases. Germline CDR1 reads SNHLY; CDR2 reads FYNNEI. This chain's CDR3 is CASSRRGAGITEAFF. DNA for the CDR3: TGTGCCAGCAGCCGCCGTGGGGCAGGTATCACTGAAGCTTTCTTT.

V is TRBV30 and J is TRBJ2-5, with 11 bases fitting TRBD2. The CDR3 sequence is 17 residues long. V trimming: 0 bases; J trimming: 4 bases; junction bases outside the gene matches: 10. Germline lookup yields CDR1 GTSNPN and CDR2 SVGIG (reference sequence). This CDR3 reads CAWSVGPSGGYGETQYF. In DNA form, the CDR3 reads TGTGCCTGGAGTGTGGGGCCTAGCGGGGGGTATGGAGAGACCCAGTACTTC.

The rearrangement joins TRBV5-6 to TRBJ2-5, with TRBD1 matching 11 bases. V shed 3 bases, J shed 4 bases, and the junction held 5 bases outside the gene matches. The CDR3 is 15 amino acids. The germline CDR1 and CDR2 sequences are SGHDT and YYEEEE. CDR3 loop: CASSWGTGGLETQYF. The CDR3 nucleotides read TGTGCCAGCAGCTGGGGGACAGGGGGATTAGAGACCCAGTACTTC.

The V gene is TRBV7-2, the J gene TRBJ2-7; 11 nucleotides agree with TRBD2. CDR1 and CDR2 (germline): SGHTA, FQGNSA. CDR3 length: 14 amino acids. V lost 3 bases, J lost 3 bases, and 1 base stayed unmatched. The CDR3 loop reads CASSFTSGGYEQYF. CDR3 nucleotide sequence: TGTGCCAGCAGCTTTACTAGCGGGGGCTACGAGCAGTACTTC.